These T cell receptor beta chains were read from a single sample in a study of Tregs in tolerant kidney transplant recipients. Sequenced by immunoSEQ multiplex PCR; TCRdb stores in-frame clones only, minus some. The sample shows some 250,000 clones, 65% to 85% of them seen only once. The specimen sequenced was CD4+ T cells from blood. These receptors came from a human donor in good health. The CDR3 runs from the conserved cysteine through the conserved F or W.

>TRBV15
CATSTGTGIEQYF
>TRBV6-6
CASSQDSPSTDTQYF
>TRBV6-1
CASSEAGRSYNEQFF
>TRBV4-2
CASSHAEGDTQYF
>TRBV29-1
CSVFKTGEADTQYF
>TRBV6-5
CASSYALSSYNEQFF
>TRBV18
CASSPIAATGGNQPQHF
>TRBV19
CASRLGGTETQYF
>TRBV4-2
CASSQDGGQSTDTQYF
>TRBV27
CASSYQDRPGNYTF
>TRBV7-7
CASSLDLLAGGNEQFF
>TRBV5-1
CASSLGGNTIYF
>TRBV6-1
CASSEALTGWDSPLHF
>TRBV30
CAWSVGTQETQYF
>TRBV6-5
CASSRDPGQLYGYTF
>TRBV5-1
CASSLDPTGTQYF
>TRBV19
CASSLDRFSGNTIYF
>TRBV5-1
CASSLTWNTEAFF
>TRBV5-1
CASSSRTDQETQYF
>TRBV11-2
CASRKLAGDQETQYF
>TRBV4-1
CASSPDRGFERVRSGNTIYF
>TRBV4-1
CASSPAANRGGYTEAFF
>TRBV6-6
CASSPPGREDEKLFF
>TRBV4-2
CASSQRFQDNQPQHF
>TRBV2
CASSLTGGANGYTF
>TRBV11-3
CASSATLRGAQYF
>TRBV7-8
CASSWARVLKETQYF
>TRBV7-8
CASSLGKGNQPQHF
>TRBV18
CASSPPGSRMVAGGQGAYEQYF
>TRBV6-5
CASSSLQGLAKNIQYF
>TRBV5-1
CASSFGTGGPYNEQFF
>TRBV27
CASSLVGLAGSGTGELFF
>TRBV29-1
CSVRTGSNMNTEAFF